Each of the 30 T cell receptor beta chains below was sequenced from the same sample in a study of beta chain features in type 1 diabetes. Investigators reverse transcribed all isolated RNA, so they sequenced expressed TCRB transcripts. The protocol was immunoSEQ multiplex PCR, while the TCRdb copy is restricted to in-frame clones and leaves out a portion. This table holds 400,000 to 450,000 clones, around 14% found once. Source material: naive CD4+ T cells from blood. All receptors derive from a man aged 25 to 45 in good health.

The chain uses TRBV6-1 and TRBJ1-1; 7 positions agree with TRBD1. This CDR3 comprises 15 residues. After removal of 5 bases from V and 0 bases from J, the junction contained 6 bases not matched to a gene. The V gene's germline CDR1 is MNHNS and CDR2 SASEGT. Here the CDR3 DNA reads TGTGCCAGCAGTCAACCTACAGGGGTGAACACTGAAGCTTTCTTT. Protein: CASSQPTGVNTEAFF.

The V call is TRBV6-5, the J call TRBJ2-5; no clear D gene. Between the trimmed V and J ends, which lost 4 bases and 5 bases, there was a span of 8 bases. Germline V gives CDR1 MNHEY, CDR2 SVGAGI. CDR3 length: 12 residues. CDR3: CASSFGLETQYF. The CDR3 DNA is TGTGCCAGCAGTTTCGGATTGGAGACCCAGTACTTC.

Points on this clone: Other nucleotide sequences in the sample specify the same CDR3. The CDR3 protein is CAISREGDTQYF. CDR3 coding DNA: TGTGCCATCAGTCGGGAGGGGGATACGCAGTATTTT. The chain has TRBV10-3 and TRBJ2-3, with 8 bases aligning to TRBD2. From germline, CDR1 is ENHRY and CDR2 SYGVKD. The CDR3 sequence is 12 residues long. Trimming at V came to 5 bases and at J to 6 bases, leaving 1 base not matched to a gene.

V usage is TRBV7-9 and J usage is TRBJ2-7; 7 nucleotides match TRBD2. V was clipped by 6 bases and J by 2 bases; unmatched bases: 4. Germline V lookup: CDR1 SEHNR, CDR2 FQNEAQ (reference sequence). CDR3 length: 13 residues. DNA of the CDR3: TGTGCCAGCAGTGAAGCGGGGACCTACGAGCAGTACTTC. Translated, it gives CASSEAGTYEQYF.

The genes are TRBV7-9 and TRBJ2-1, with TRBD2 matching over 10 bases. CDR3 length equals 18 residues. V was clipped by 8 bases and J by 0 bases; unmatched bases: 13. Per the germline V gene, CDR1 is SEHNR and CDR2 is FQNEAQ (reference sequence). Here the CDR3 DNA reads TGTGCCAGCGGGTCGCCGGGGGCTAGCGGGAGCTCCTACAATGAGCAGTTCTTC. This codes for CASGSPGASGSSYNEQFF. Looking up the rest from reference TRBV7-9 and TRBJ2-1 gives the full variable domain: DTGVSQNPRHKITKRGQNVTFRCDPISEHNRLYWYRQTLGQGPEFLTYFQNEAQLEKSRLLSDRFSAERPKGSFSTLEIQRTEQGDSAMYLCASGSPGASGSSYNEQFFGPGTRLTVL.

This clone was counted a few times. This rearrangement joins TRBV25-1 to TRBJ1-2; no definite D call. The CDR3 extends over 13 amino acids. In germline, CDR1 is MGHDK, CDR2 SYGVNS. V lost 6 bases and J lost 4, with 12 bases in between. In DNA, the CDR3 is TGTGCCAGCAGGAGGGAAGGGTTCTATGGCTACACCTTC. It specifies CASRREGFYGYTF.

This clone was counted between two and nine times. The CDR3 here is CASSLLDSPLHF. The CDR3 DNA sequence: TGTGCCAGCAGCTTATTGGATTCACCCCTCCACTTT. The genes are TRBV7-2 and TRBJ1-6; D unclear. Germline lookup yields CDR1 SGHTA and CDR2 FQGNSA. The CDR3 consists of 12 residues. The V end was cut by 2 bases, the J end by 8 bases, with 4 bases between.

J is TRBJ2-3 and V is TRBV4-2; TRBD1 might be the D (5 bases). Per the germline V gene, CDR1 is LGHNA and CDR2 is YNFKEQ. V gave up 0 bases and J gave up 3 bases, with 13 bases separating them. The CDR3 runs to 16 residues. CDR3: CASSQEVQGLTDTQYF. DNA for the CDR3: TGTGCCAGCAGCCAAGAGGTGCAGGGTTTAACAGATACGCAGTATTTT.

This clone was observed a handful of times. V gene TRBV7-6 combines with J gene TRBJ2-5; D assignment may be TRBD1 or TRBD2 (6 bases each). The CDR3 runs 16 residues. Between the trimmed V and J ends, which lost 6 bases and 2 bases, there was a span of 19 bases. CDR1 is SGHVS and CDR2 is FNYEAQ in the germline V gene. In nucleotides, the CDR3 is TGTGCCAGCAGTCTAGAGGGGGGCGGCCCGCAAGAGACCCAGTACTTC. This sequence encodes CASSLEGGGPQETQYF. Drawing the rest from reference TRBV7-6 and TRBJ2-5, the complete variable domain is GAGVSQSPRYKVTKRGQDVALRCDPISGHVSLYWYRQALGQGPEFLTYFNYEAQQDKSGLPNDRFSAERPEGSISTLTIQRTEQRDSAMYRCASSLEGGGPQETQYFGPGTRLLVL.

The CDR3 here is CASSQSVGKGRGTF. The CDR3 DNA reads as TGCGCCAGCAGTCAATCGGTGGGGAAGGGGAGAGGGACCTTC. The gene calls are TRBV23-1 and TRBJ1-2; TRBD1 might be the D (5 bases). TRBV23-1 is labeled an ORF, and its function is uncertain. Trimming took 0 bases from V and 14 from J, leaving 19 bases between them. The CDR3 has 14 amino acids.

The V and J genes are TRBV7-9 and TRBJ2-1; 9 nucleotides align to TRBD2. The CDR3 runs 15 residues. V lost 4 bases and J lost 9; bases outside the gene matches: 10. Germline loops: CDR1 SEHNR, CDR2 FQNEAQ (reference sequence). CDR3 residues: CASSYPRGGAGEQFF. CDR3 sequence (DNA): TGTGCCAGCAGCTACCCTCGCGGGGGGGCCGGTGAGCAGTTCTTC.

The chain has TRBV15 and TRBJ1-2; tentative D call: TRBD1 (6 bases). Germline CDR1 LNHNV, CDR2 YYDKDF (reference sequence). The CDR3 sequence is 16 residues long. V was cut by 2 bases and J by 0 bases, with 13 bases left in between. The CDR3 bases are TGTGCCACCAGCAGATTCCGGGACACAGCTAACTATGGCTACACCTTC. Translation: CATSRFRDTANYGYTF.

Details on this clone: This may come from a read error, since a much larger clone is one base off. This chain connects TRBV4-1 to TRBJ2-1; no firm D call. The CDR3 runs to 11 residues. Trimming took off 2 bases at V and 4 bases at J, with 0 bases between the two ends. From germline, CDR1 is MGHRA and CDR2 YSYEKL. The CDR3 region is CASSQYNEQFF. DNA for the CDR3: TGCGCCAGCAGCCAATACAATGAGCAGTTCTTC.

J is TRBJ2-3 and V is TRBV9; D is possibly TRBD1 or TRBD2 (5 bases each). The CDR3 has 17 residues. The germline V gene has CDR1 SGDLS and CDR2 YYNGEE. The germline V and J ends were trimmed by 3 bases and 4 bases, with 21 bases remaining between them. CDR3 region: CASSGPTWDPWADTQYF. Here the CDR3 DNA reads TGTGCCAGCAGCGGACCCACCTGGGACCCGTGGGCAGATACGCAGTATTTT.

This clone has only a few counts. The V call is TRBV28, the J call TRBJ2-5; D call uncertain. CDR1 MDHEN and CDR2 SYDVKM come from the germline V gene. This CDR3 is built from 13 residues. Between the trimmed V and J ends, which lost 3 bases and 5 bases, there was a span of 10 bases. The CDR3 DNA sequence: TGTGCCAGCAGTTTGCGGATGGACGAGACCCAGTACTTC. Its translation: CASSLRMDETQYF.

The chain recombines TRBV4-1 with TRBJ2-3, with 11 positions matching TRBD2. The CDR3 has 16 residues. The ends lost 4 bases at V and 4 bases at J; junction bases unmatched: 7. CDR1 is MGHRA, CDR2 YSYEKL, per germline. CDR3 DNA sequence: TGCGCCAGCAGCCCACAACTAGCGGGAGCCTCAGATACGCAGTATTTT. Translated: CASSPQLAGASDTQYF.

The CDR3 sequence: CASSLEPASEQYV. As DNA, the CDR3 is TGTGCCAGCAGCTTAGAACCAGCTAGCGAGCAGTACGTC. This rearrangement joins TRBV7-8 to TRBJ2-7; D is ambiguous. Germline V gene data show CDR1 as SGHVS and CDR2 as FQNEAQ. The ends were cut back, 1 base at V and 6 bases at J, with 10 bases in the middle. The CDR3 has 13 amino acids.

This clone showed up just a few times. The rearrangement uses TRBV29-1 and TRBJ1-1; D is uncertain. The CDR3 totals 12 residues. V lost 5 bases to trimming and J lost 11 bases, with 18 bases between them. CDR1 and CDR2 from the germline V gene are SQVTM and ANQGSEA. The CDR3 sequence: CSVSTRSLRAFF. CDR3 DNA sequence: TGCAGCGTTTCCACCAGGAGCTTACGTGCTTTCTTT.

This clone was counted once. This chain links TRBV7-2 with TRBJ2-7; D gene unclear. The CDR3 covers 13 residues. V was shortened by 3 bases and J by 1 base, with 7 bases between the two germline ends. Germline V gene lookup returns CDR1 SGHTA and CDR2 FQGNSA. The CDR3 nucleotides are TGTGCCAGCAGCTTCTCTAAGTCCTACGAGCAGTACGTC. Amino acid sequence: CASSFSKSYEQYV.

The chain carries TRBV10-3 and TRBJ1-5; D remains ambiguous. Trimming left V 10 bases short and J 3 bases short, with 13 bases between. Looked up from germline, CDR1 is ENHRY and CDR2 is SYGVKD. The CDR3 contains 13 residues. CDR3 sequence: CATGSGNNQPQHF. CDR3 in DNA: TGTGCCACCGGCTCGGGGAACAATCAGCCCCAGCATTTT.

This clone was seen more than once but under ten times. V and J are TRBV10-3 and TRBJ2-3; D call uncertain. CDR1 is ENHRY and CDR2 is SYGVKD in the germline V gene. The V end lost 8 bases, the J end lost 7 bases, and 19 bases lay between the germline ends. CDR3 size: 14 residues. The CDR3 is CAIPRALEVYTQYF. In nucleotides, the CDR3 is TGTGCCATCCCCCGGGCTTTAGAGGTATATACGCAGTATTTT.

The chain carries TRBV6-5 and TRBJ2-6; perhaps D is TRBD1 or TRBD2 (6 bases each). This CDR3 comprises 14 residues. Trimming stripped 10 bases from V and 3 bases from J, with 13 bases between. Germline assignment: CDR1 MNHEY and CDR2 SVGAGI. The CDR3 bases are TGTGCCACCCTGAGGGGGGATGGGGCCAACGTCCTGACTTTC. Its protein product is CATLRGDGANVLTF.

This sequence joins TRBV18 and TRBJ2-1, with D unclear. Germline loops: CDR1 KGHSH, CDR2 LQKENI. The CDR3 runs to 15 residues. The ends were cut back, 1 base at V and 6 bases at J, with 13 bases in the middle. In nucleotides, the CDR3 is TGTGCCAGCTCACCACTTTCTGGAGCGTCCAATGAGCAGTTCTTC. It specifies CASSPLSGASNEQFF.

This clone has more than one count but fewer than ten. This chain uses TRBV11-2 with TRBJ2-5; 7 bases map to TRBD1. CDR1 SGHAT and CDR2 FQNNGV come from the germline V gene. J gave up 4 bases and V 5 bases, and 10 bases lay outside the gene matches. There are 15 residues in the CDR3. CDR3 nucleotides: TGTGCCAGCAGCAGCCGAGGGACAGAATTAGAGACCCAGTACTTC. It specifies CASSSRGTELETQYF.

The CDR3 coding sequence is TGTGCCAGCGGCCGGGGTACAAATGAGCAGTTCTTC. Its translation: CASGRGTNEQFF. This rearrangement joins TRBV18 to TRBJ2-1; weak D call: TRBD2 (5 bases). V lost 8 bases to trimming and J lost 7 bases, with 12 bases between them. This CDR3 has 12 residues. CDR1 KGHSH and CDR2 LQKENI come from the germline V gene.

The V and J genes are TRBV11-2 and TRBJ2-3; 10 bases map to TRBD2. V trimming: 5 bases; J trimming: 8 bases; junction bases outside the gene matches: 13. The CDR3 totals 16 residues. Germline CDR1 and CDR2: SGHAT and FQNNGV. This chain's CDR3 is CASSAGLAVGLGTQYF. CDR3 sequence (DNA): TGTGCCAGCAGCGCCGGACTAGCGGTGGGCCTAGGTACGCAGTATTTT.

This clone has a count of ten or more. The V and J genes are TRBV29-1 and TRBJ2-5; D is unclear. The CDR3 totals 11 residues. Germline V gives CDR1 SQVTM, CDR2 ANQGSEA. Deletions cut 3 bases from V and 7 bases from J, with 9 bases between. The CDR3 bases are TGCAGCGTTGATCACCTCGGGACCCAGTACTTC. It yields the protein CSVDHLGTQYF.

This clone has only a few counts. The V call is TRBV7-9, the J call TRBJ2-1; 7 bases align to TRBD1. Germline lookup yields CDR1 SEHNR and CDR2 FQNEAQ (reference sequence). J lost 5 bases, V lost 5 bases, and 9 bases had no gene match. CDR3 length equals 15 residues. The CDR3 sequence is CASSAETGRNNEQFF. CDR3 DNA: TGTGCCAGCAGCGCAGAGACAGGGAGAAACAATGAGCAGTTCTTC.

The rearrangement uses TRBV11-2 and TRBJ1-2; D not certain. Germline CDR1 is SGHAT and CDR2 is FQNNGV. Trimming removed 4 bases from V and 4 bases from J, with 13 bases in between. The CDR3 has 14 amino acids. The CDR3 DNA reads TGTGCCAGCAGCTCGAGAGCAGGACCCTATGGCTACACCTTC. Protein sequence: CASSSRAGPYGYTF.

This clone was counted between two and nine times. This chain links TRBV10-3 with TRBJ1-1, with D possibly being TRBD1 (6 bases). Trimming stripped 0 bases from V and 1 base from J, with 9 bases between. Per germline, CDR1 ENHRY and CDR2 SYGVKD. CDR3 length equals 15 residues. DNA of the CDR3: TGTGCCATCAGTGAGTCGACGGGGGCGAACACTGAAGCTTTCTTT. Protein sequence: CAISESTGANTEAFF.